This section outlines one TCR beta chain sequence together with its context. Its antigen is not known. This PCR relied on a set of 60 Vbeta primers and 13 Jbeta primers. In the authors' methods: Per a later analysis, the number of unique TCR beta chains was 75 million to 90 million, of which some 9.9 million were shared. The protocol was immunoSEQ multiplex PCR, while the TCRdb copy is restricted to in-frame clones and leaves out a portion. The DNA gave D and trimming, while V, J and clone size come from that table. In the table there are fewer than 250,000 clones, more than 65% of which are singletons. Germline V gives CDR1 LNHDA, CDR2 SQIVND (reference sequence). V was pared by 2 bases and J by 4 bases, with 7 bases of the junction left unmatched. The CDR3 consists of 16 residues. The data derive from a study of cytomegalovirus exposure and HLA in healthy donors. The overall study: The Caucasian-associated ancestry cluster contained about 80% of the roughly 370 genotyped donors.

Study observations and caveats: Donors were assumed by presence/absence analyses to have roughly uniform sequencing depth. The authors excluded some V segments, including TRBV6-2 and TRBV6-3, as indistinguishable.

The source of this sequence is a woman aged 25 to 39 in good health and CMV-seronegative. Sequenced input: PBMCs. The gene calls are TRBV19 and TRBJ2-1; 8 nucleotides agree with TRBD2. Written as DNA, the CDR3 is TGTGCCAGTAGTATACTGTCCGGGAGGGCTTACAATGAGCAGTTCTTC. This sequence encodes CASSILSGRAYNEQFF.